A single sample is the source of the 5 T cell receptor beta chains below, sequenced in a study of blood T cell repertoires in COVID-19. Here immunoSEQ multiplex PCR was the method, and the copy in TCRdb shows in-frame clones only, minus some. The repertoire holds some 37,000 clones, with roughly nine tenths as singletons. Sequences were obtained from peripheral blood. The source is a human donor in a cohort sampled during active COVID-19.

This clone occurred a few times. V is TRBV9 and J is TRBJ2-7, with a weak D call TRBD1 (5 bases). This CDR3 is 16 amino acids long. Germline values: CDR1 SGDLS, CDR2 YYNGEE. The V and J ends lost 0 bases and 4 bases respectively, with 17 bases between them. The CDR3 nucleotides are TGTGCCAGCAGCGTAGCAGGTTCAGGGCGAACATACGAGCAGTACTTC. This translates into CASSVAGSGRTYEQYF.

The chain recombines TRBV14 with TRBJ1-6; D gene ambiguous. CDR1 is SGHDN, CDR2 FVKESK, per germline. This CDR3 region has 10 residues. V was trimmed by 10 bases and J by 7 bases, leaving 5 bases between them. Written as DNA, the CDR3 is TGTGCCACCTTAAATTCACCCCTCCACTTT. Encoded protein: CATLNSPLHF.

The V gene is TRBV6-2 or TRBV6-3, the J gene TRBJ2-1; D is undetermined. This CDR3 has 12 amino acids. Germline V CDR1 and CDR2: MNHEY, SVGEGT. The ends were cut back, 4 bases at V and 3 bases at J, with 4 bases in the middle. The CDR3 region is CASSSFYNEQFF. CDR3 nucleotides: TGTGCCAGCAGTTCCTTCTACAATGAGCAGTTCTTC.

This chain links TRBV6-6 with TRBJ1-5; D remains ambiguous. The CDR3 contains 12 residues. The ends were cut back, 2 bases at V and 7 bases at J, with 6 bases in the middle. The germline V gene encodes CDR1 MNHNY and CDR2 SVGAGI (reference sequence). The CDR3 sequence is CASSYLQQPQHF. The CDR3 bases are TGTGCCAGCAGTTACCTGCAGCAGCCCCAGCATTTT.

This clone was observed once. J is TRBJ1-4 and V is TRBV5-4; D is ambiguous. The CDR3 length is 12 residues. Germline-derived CDR1 and CDR2 are SGHNT and YYREEE (reference sequence). The V and J ends lost 4 bases and 7 bases respectively, with 8 bases between them. The CDR3 DNA reads TGTGCCAGCAGCAACCTAGGTGAAAAACTGTTTTTT. This encodes CASSNLGEKLFF. Variable domain in full (rest from reference TRBV5-4 and TRBJ1-4): ETGVTQSPTHLIKTRGQQVTLRCSSQSGHNTVSWYQQALGQGPQFIFQYYREEENGRGNFPPRFSGLQFPNYSSELNVNALELDDSALYLCASSNLGEKLFFGSGTQLSVL.